What follows are 17 T cell receptor beta chains derived from one specimen sequenced in a study of technical replicates of blood from a few donors. This table comes from immunoSEQ multiplex PCR, and its TCRdb copy is limited to in-frame clones, with some not included. The data contain some 85,000 clones, around 94% of them singletons. The sequenced material came from T cells isolated from PBMCs. These receptors all come from a human donor in good health.

The chain employs TRBV7-2 and TRBJ2-7, with 8 positions matching TRBD1. The V gene end was trimmed by 1 base and the J gene end by 5 bases; junction bases not matched to a gene: 4. From germline, CDR1 is SGHTA and CDR2 FQGNSA. The CDR3 is 14 amino acids. The chain's CDR3 is CASSLVRGHDEQYF. DNA of the CDR3: TGTGCCAGCAGCTTAGTCAGGGGGCACGACGAGCAGTACTTC. The variable domain in full, with the rest retrieved from reference TRBV7-2 and TRBJ2-7, is GAGVSQSPSNKVTEKGKDVELRCDPISGHTALYWYRQSLGQGLEFLIYFQGNSAPDKSGLPSDRFSAERTGGSVSTLTIQRTQQEDSAVYLCASSLVRGHDEQYFGPGTRLTVT.

The V and J genes are TRBV6-6 and TRBJ2-7; TRBD1 might be the D (5 bases). The CDR3 spans 15 residues. CDR1 and CDR2 (germline): MNHNY, SVGAGI (reference sequence). V was trimmed by 5 bases and J by 3 bases, leaving 17 bases between them. CDR3 sequence reads: CASSPRQGLYYEQYF. CDR3 coding DNA: TGTGCCAGCAGTCCCCGGCAGGGTTTATACTACGAGCAGTACTTC.

The V call is TRBV5-4, the J call TRBJ2-1, with 7 bases that match TRBD1. In germline, CDR1 is SGHNT, CDR2 YYREEE (reference sequence). The CDR3 loop spans 17 amino acids. V trimming: 8 bases; J trimming: 0 bases; junction bases outside the gene matches: 14. Written as DNA, the CDR3 is TGTGCCAGTTTCCGGGACAGCTGGGGGAGCTCCTACAATGAGCAGTTCTTC. Residues: CASFRDSWGSSYNEQFF. The variable domain in full, completed from reference TRBV5-4 and TRBJ2-1, reads ETGVTQSPTHLIKTRGQQVTLRCSSQSGHNTVSWYQQALGQGPQFIFQYYREEENGRGNFPPRFSGLQFPNYSSELNVNALELDDSALYLCASFRDSWGSSYNEQFFGPGTRLTVL.

The J gene is TRBJ2-2, the V gene TRBV27, with a tentative D call TRBD1 (5 bases). There are 15 residues in the CDR3. V was clipped by 5 bases and J by 4 bases, with 14 bases between them. Germline CDR1 reads MNHEY; CDR2 reads SMNVEV (reference sequence). The CDR3 loop is CASSPQGEGTGELFF. For the CDR3, the DNA is TGTGCCAGCAGTCCCCAGGGTGAAGGCACCGGGGAGCTGTTTTTT.

This sequence joins TRBV29-1 and TRBJ1-1; a weak D match, TRBD1 (5 bases). The germline CDR1 and CDR2 sequences are SQVTM and ANQGSEA. Trimming removed 4 bases at V and 4 bases at J, with 10 bases between. CDR3 length equals 12 residues. The chain's CDR3 is CSVGGSPTEAFF. The CDR3, as DNA: TGCAGCGTTGGGGGCAGTCCCACTGAAGCTTTCTTT.

The V gene is TRBV7-7, the J gene TRBJ2-5, with TRBD1 matching over 7 bases. Trimming took 4 bases from V and 7 from J; bases not matched to a gene: 6. The CDR3 is 13 amino acids. Germline CDR1 reads SSHAT; CDR2 reads FNYEAQ (reference sequence). CDR3 in amino acids: CASSSTGSRTQYF. The CDR3 DNA follows: TGTGCCAGCAGCTCGACAGGGTCGAGGACCCAGTACTTC.

The V call is TRBV7-3, the J call TRBJ1-2, with D tentatively TRBD1 (6 bases). The CDR3 runs to 12 residues. Trimming left V 4 bases short and J 8 bases short, with 11 bases between. Germline lookup yields CDR1 SGHTA and CDR2 FQGTGA. CDR3 residues: CASSSGQPGYTF. The DNA for the CDR3 is TGTGCCAGCAGCTCAGGACAGCCGGGCTACACCTTC.

The V gene is TRBV10-3, the J gene TRBJ1-5; D possibly corresponds to TRBD1 (5 bases). The CDR3 contains 14 residues. Looked up from germline, CDR1 is ENHRY and CDR2 is SYGVKD. The germline V and J ends were trimmed by 6 bases and 0 bases, with 9 bases remaining between them. The CDR3 loop reads CAIRETDSNQPQHF. CDR3 bases: TGTGCCATCAGAGAGACAGATAGCAATCAGCCCCAGCATTTT.

This chain uses TRBV6-6 with TRBJ2-7, with TRBD1 matching 7 bases. Unmatched junction bases numbered 4, after V lost 0 bases and J lost 2 bases. The length of the CDR3 is 15 residues. CDR1 and CDR2 (germline): MNHNY, SVGAGI (reference sequence). The CDR3 sequence: CASSYSGTAAYEQYF. In DNA, the CDR3 is TGTGCCAGCAGTTACTCAGGGACAGCGGCCTACGAGCAGTACTTC.

The genes are TRBV29-1 and TRBJ2-7, with 8 bases lining up with TRBD1. CDR3 length equals 16 residues. V dropped 4 bases and J dropped 1; count of bases not matched to a gene: 12. Germline values: CDR1 SQVTM, CDR2 ANQGSEA. The CDR3 DNA reads as TGCAGCGTTGGGGACAGGTCCCTAAAGGGGTCCTACGAGCAGTACTTC. Amino acid sequence: CSVGDRSLKGSYEQYF.

CDR3 sequence: CSVRPGDTEAFF. CDR3 nucleotides: TGCAGCGTTAGGCCCGGGGACACTGAAGCTTTCTTT. The chain couples TRBV29-1 to TRBJ1-1; D call uncertain. V was clipped by 5 bases and J by 3 bases, with 10 bases between them. Germline-derived CDR1 and CDR2 are SQVTM and ANQGSEA. The CDR3 consists of 12 residues.

The CDR3, as DNA: TGTGCCAGCAGTTTACAGGGGTACACTGAAGCTTTCTTT. Amino acids: CASSLQGYTEAFF. The chain recombines TRBV27 with TRBJ1-1, with TRBD1 as a possible D gene (6 bases). V shed 2 bases and J shed 3 bases, with 7 bases lying between them. Germline values: CDR1 MNHEY, CDR2 SMNVEV (reference sequence). The CDR3 length is 13 residues.

The chain links TRBV30 to TRBJ2-5, with TRBD1 matching over 8 bases. J was trimmed by 4 bases and V by 4 bases; bases with no gene match: 5. From germline, CDR1 is GTSNPN and CDR2 SVGIG (reference sequence). The CDR3 has 13 amino acids. The CDR3 here is CAWTSGGRETQYF. CDR3 DNA sequence: TGTGCCTGGACCTCAGGGGGCCGAGAGACCCAGTACTTC.

The chain links TRBV7-3 to TRBJ1-1; D gene unclear. Per germline, CDR1 SGHTA and CDR2 FQGTGA. CDR3 length: 14 amino acids. The V end lost 5 bases, the J end lost 6 bases, and 16 bases lay between the germline ends. This CDR3 is CASSRDNGVAEAFF. In DNA, the CDR3 is TGTGCCAGCAGCCGCGACAACGGTGTCGCTGAAGCTTTCTTT.

Only one count was recorded for this clone. The CDR3 here is CASSFSRFQETQYF. The CDR3 DNA reads as TGCGCCAGCAGCTTCTCGCGATTCCAAGAGACCCAGTACTTC. The chain is built from TRBV5-1 and TRBJ2-5; no clear D gene. This CDR3 contains 14 residues. Germline V CDR1 and CDR2: SGHRS, YFSETQ. Between the trimmed V and J ends, which lost 2 bases and 1 base, there was a span of 9 bases.

The chain recombines TRBV7-9 with TRBJ2-7; perhaps TRBD2 as D (5 bases). The CDR3 sequence is 17 residues long. The V end lost 2 bases, the J end lost 2 bases, and 19 bases lay between the germline ends. Per the germline V gene, CDR1 is SEHNR and CDR2 is FQNEAQ (reference sequence). The CDR3 reads CASSLSGGEYKTYEQYF. The CDR3, as DNA: TGTGCCAGCAGCTTATCCGGAGGAGAATACAAGACCTACGAGCAGTACTTC.

This sequence joins TRBV27 and TRBJ2-3; 8 nucleotides line up with TRBD2. CDR1 MNHEY and CDR2 SMNVEV come from the germline V gene (reference sequence). After removal of 3 bases from V and 2 bases from J, the junction contained 10 bases not matched to a gene. CDR3 length: 17 residues. In nucleotides, the CDR3 is TGTGCCAGCAGTTTCCTAGGCGGGAGGAAGAACACAGATACGCAGTATTTT. Its translation: CASSFLGGRKNTDTQYF.